This T cell receptor (beta chain) was recovered during a study of CD8+CD57+ T cells in acquired aplastic anemia. As regards this clonotype: What it binds is unknown.

Overall study findings and caveats: A set of roughly 27 CD8+ CDR3 sequences was shared between patients and controls, and these sequences appeared highly expressed in patients. Simpson's diversity of CD8+ cells was not significantly different in patients compared with controls.

Flow cytometry had shown expanded CD8+CD57+ cells in the patients chosen for sequencing. Among the patients, none had received any therapy at the time of blood sampling. CDR3 and TCR beta VDJ profiling relied on a genomic DNA template. TCRdb passed the reads through MiXCR, listing each CDR3 protein once. The table records about 150,000 distinct CDR3 sequences, over 50% of them present only once. J was trimmed by 6 bases and V by 6 bases; bases with no gene match: 5. From germline, CDR1 is SNHLY and CDR2 FYNNEI. The CDR3 has 14 amino acids. The specimen sequenced was sorted CD4+, CD8+, or CD8+CD57+ T cells (not recorded which) from PBMCs. The chain is built from TRBV2 and TRBJ1-5, with TRBD1 identical over 10 bases. The sequence was obtained from a human donor with aplastic anemia. The chain's CDR3 is CASRETGGRQPQHF. The CDR3 DNA is TGTGCCAGCAGGGAGACAGGGGGCCGTCAGCCCCAGCATTTT.